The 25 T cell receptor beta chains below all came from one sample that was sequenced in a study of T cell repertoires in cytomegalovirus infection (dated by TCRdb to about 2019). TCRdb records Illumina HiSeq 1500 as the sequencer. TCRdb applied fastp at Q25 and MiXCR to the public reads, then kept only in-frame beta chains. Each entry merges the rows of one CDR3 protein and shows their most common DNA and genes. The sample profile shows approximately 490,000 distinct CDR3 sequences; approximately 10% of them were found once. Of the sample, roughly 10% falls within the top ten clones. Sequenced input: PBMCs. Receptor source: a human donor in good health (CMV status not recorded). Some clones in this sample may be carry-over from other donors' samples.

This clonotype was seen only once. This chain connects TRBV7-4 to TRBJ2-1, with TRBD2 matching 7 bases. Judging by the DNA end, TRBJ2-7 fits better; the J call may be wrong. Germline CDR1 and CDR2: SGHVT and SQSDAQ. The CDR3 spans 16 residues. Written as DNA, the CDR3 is TGTGCCAGCAGATCCTACCGGGACTACCCCCAAAATGAGCAGTACTTC. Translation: CASRSYRDYPQNEQYF.

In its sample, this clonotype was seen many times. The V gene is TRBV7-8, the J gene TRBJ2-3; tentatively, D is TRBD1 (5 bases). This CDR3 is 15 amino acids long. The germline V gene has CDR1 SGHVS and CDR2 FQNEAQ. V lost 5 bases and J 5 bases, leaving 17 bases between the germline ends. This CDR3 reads CASSHPETAVDTQYF. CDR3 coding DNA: TGTGCCAGCAGCCACCCAGAGACAGCTGTAGATACGCAGTATTTT.

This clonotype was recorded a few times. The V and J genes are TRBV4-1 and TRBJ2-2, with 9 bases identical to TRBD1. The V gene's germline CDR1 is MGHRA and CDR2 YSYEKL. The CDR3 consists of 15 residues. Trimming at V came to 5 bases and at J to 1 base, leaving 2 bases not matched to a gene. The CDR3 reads CASSSTGGNTGELFF. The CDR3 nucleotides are TGCGCCAGCAGCTCGACAGGGGGGAACACCGGGGAGCTGTTTTTT.

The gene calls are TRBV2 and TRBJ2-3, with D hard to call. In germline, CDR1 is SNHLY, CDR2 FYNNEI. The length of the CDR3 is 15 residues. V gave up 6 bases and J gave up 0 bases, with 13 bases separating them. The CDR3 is CASRHRQRSTDTQYF. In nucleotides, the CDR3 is TGTGCCAGCAGACATCGACAAAGGAGCACAGATACGCAGTATTTT.

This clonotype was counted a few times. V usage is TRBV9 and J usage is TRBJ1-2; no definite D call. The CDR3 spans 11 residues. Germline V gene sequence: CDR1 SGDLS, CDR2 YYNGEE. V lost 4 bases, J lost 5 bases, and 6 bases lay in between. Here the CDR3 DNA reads TGTGCCAGCAGCCCGGTATATGGCTACACCTTC. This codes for CASSPVYGYTF.

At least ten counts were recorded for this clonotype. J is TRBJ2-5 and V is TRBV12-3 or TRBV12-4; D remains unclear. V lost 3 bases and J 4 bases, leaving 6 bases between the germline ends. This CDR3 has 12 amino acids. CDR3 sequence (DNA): TGTGCCAGCAGTTTTTGGGGAGAGACCCAGTACTTC. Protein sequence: CASSFWGETQYF.

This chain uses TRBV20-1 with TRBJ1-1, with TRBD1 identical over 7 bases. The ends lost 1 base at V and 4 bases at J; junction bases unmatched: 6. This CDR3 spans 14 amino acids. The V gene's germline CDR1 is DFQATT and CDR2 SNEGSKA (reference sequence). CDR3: CSARVQTGSTEAFF. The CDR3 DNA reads TGCAGTGCTAGAGTTCAGACAGGGTCCACTGAAGCTTTCTTT.

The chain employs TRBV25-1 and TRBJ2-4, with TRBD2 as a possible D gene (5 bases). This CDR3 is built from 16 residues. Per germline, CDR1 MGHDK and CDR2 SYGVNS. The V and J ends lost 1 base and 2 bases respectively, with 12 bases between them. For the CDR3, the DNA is TGTGCCAGCAGTGAATCAGGCGGCGGGTCCAAAAACATTCAGTACTTC. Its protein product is CASSESGGGSKNIQYF.

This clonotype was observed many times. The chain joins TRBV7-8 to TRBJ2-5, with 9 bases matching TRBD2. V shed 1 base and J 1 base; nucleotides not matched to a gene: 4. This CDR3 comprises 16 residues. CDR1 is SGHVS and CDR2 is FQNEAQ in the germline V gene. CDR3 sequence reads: CASSLGLAGVQETQYF. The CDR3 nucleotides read TGTGCCAGCAGCTTAGGTTTAGCGGGGGTCCAAGAGACCCAGTACTTC.

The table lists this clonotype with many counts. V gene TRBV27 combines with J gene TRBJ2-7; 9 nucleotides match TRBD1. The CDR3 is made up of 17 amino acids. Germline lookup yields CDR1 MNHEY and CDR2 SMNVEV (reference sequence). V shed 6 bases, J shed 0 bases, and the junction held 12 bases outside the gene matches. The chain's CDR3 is CASSLTGGTGSSYEQYF. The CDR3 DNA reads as TGTGCCAGCAGCCTAACAGGGGGGACAGGGAGCTCCTACGAGCAGTACTTC.

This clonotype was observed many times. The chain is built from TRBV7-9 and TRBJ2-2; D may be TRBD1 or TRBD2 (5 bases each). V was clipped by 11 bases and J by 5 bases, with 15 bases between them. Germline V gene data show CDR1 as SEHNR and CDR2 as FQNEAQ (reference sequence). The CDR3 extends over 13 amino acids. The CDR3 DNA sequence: TGTGCCGGGACGGACAAAGGTACCGGGGAGCTGTTTTTT. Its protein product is CAGTDKGTGELFF.

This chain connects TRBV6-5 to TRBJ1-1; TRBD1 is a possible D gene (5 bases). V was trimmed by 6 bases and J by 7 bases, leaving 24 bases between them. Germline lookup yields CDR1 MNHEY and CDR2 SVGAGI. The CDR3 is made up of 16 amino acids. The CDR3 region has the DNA TGTGCCAGCAGGGGGAAGACAGAAGGTAGGAGAGATGAAGCTTTCTTT. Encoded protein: CASRGKTEGRRDEAFF.

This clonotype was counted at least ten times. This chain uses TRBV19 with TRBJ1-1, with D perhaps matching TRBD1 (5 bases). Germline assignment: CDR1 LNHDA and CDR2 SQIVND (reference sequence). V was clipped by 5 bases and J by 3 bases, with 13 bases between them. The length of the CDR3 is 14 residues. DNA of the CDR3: TGTGCCAGTAGTGGGGACCGGGTCGACACTGAAGCTTTCTTT. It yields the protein CASSGDRVDTEAFF.

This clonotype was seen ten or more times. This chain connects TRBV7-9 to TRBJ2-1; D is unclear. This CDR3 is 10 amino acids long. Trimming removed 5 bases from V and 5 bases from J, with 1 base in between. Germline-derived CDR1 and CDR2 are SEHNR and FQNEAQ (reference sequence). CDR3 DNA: TGTGCCAGCAGCGACAATGAGCAGTTCTTC. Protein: CASSDNEQFF.

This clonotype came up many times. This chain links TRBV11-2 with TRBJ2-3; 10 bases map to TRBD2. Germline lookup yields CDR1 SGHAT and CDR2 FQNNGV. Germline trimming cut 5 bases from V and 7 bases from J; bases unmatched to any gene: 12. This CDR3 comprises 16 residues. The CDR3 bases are TGTGCCAGCAGCCCGGGACTAGCGCGGGGGGGTTATACGCAGTATTTT. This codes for CASSPGLARGGYTQYF. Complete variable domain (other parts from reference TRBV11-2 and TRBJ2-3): EAGVAQSPRYKIIEKRQSVAFWCNPISGHATLYWYQQILGQGPKLLIQFQNNGVVDDSQLPKDRFSAERLKGVDSTLKIQPAKLEDSAVYLCASSPGLARGGYTQYFGPGTRLTVL.

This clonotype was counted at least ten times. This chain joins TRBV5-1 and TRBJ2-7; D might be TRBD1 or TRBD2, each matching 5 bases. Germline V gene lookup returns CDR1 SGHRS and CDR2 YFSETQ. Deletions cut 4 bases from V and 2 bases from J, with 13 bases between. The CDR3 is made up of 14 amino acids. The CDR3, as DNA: TGCGCCAGCAGCCTCCGGGACGGAGCCTACGAGCAGTACTTC. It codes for CASSLRDGAYEQYF.

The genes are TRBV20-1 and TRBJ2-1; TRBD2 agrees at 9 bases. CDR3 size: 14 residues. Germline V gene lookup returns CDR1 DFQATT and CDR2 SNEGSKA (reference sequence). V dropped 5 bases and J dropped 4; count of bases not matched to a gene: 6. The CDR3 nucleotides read TGCAGTGCTGAGAGCGGGGGGTTTTACAATGAGCAGTTCTTC. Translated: CSAESGGFYNEQFF.

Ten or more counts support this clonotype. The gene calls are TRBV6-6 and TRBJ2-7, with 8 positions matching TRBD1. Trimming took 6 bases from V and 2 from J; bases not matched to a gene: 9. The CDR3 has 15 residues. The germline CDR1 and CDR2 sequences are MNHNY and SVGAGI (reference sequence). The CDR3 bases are TGTGCCAGCAGATTAGGACAGGGAACTACCTACGAGCAGTACTTC. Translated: CASRLGQGTTYEQYF.

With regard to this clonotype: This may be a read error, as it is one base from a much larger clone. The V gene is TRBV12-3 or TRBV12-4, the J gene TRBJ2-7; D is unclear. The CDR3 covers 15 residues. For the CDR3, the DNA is TGTGCCAGCAGTTCCCGTTATAAGGGAAGCTACAAGCAGTACTTC. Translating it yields CASSSRYKGSYKQYF.

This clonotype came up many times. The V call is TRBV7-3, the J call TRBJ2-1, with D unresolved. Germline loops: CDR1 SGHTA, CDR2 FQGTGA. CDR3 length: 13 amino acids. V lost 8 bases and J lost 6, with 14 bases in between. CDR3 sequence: CASGLTDFNEQFF. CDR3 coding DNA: TGTGCCAGCGGCCTAACCGATTTCAATGAGCAGTTCTTC.

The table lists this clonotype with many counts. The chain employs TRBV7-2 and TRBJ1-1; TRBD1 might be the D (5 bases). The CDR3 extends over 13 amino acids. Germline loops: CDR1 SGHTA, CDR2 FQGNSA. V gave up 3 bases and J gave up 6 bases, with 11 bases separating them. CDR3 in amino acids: CASSFGGAAEAFF. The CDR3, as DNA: TGTGCCAGCAGCTTTGGAGGGGCGGCTGAAGCTTTCTTT.

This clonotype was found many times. The CDR3 bases are TGTGCCAGCAGCACATTAACAGGGACGAGTACTGAAGCTTTCTTT. This gives the protein CASSTLTGTSTEAFF. The V call is TRBV7-8, the J call TRBJ1-1, with a tentative D call TRBD1 (6 bases). Trimming cost V 5 bases and J 5 bases, with 18 bases left between them. CDR1 is SGHVS, CDR2 FQNEAQ, per germline. The CDR3 totals 15 residues.

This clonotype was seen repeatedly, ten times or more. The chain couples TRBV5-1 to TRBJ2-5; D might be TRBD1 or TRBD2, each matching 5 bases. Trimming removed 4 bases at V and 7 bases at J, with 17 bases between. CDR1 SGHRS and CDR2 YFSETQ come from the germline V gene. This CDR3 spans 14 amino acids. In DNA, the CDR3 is TGCGCCAGCAGCCCGAGAGGGAGTCAGGGGACCCAGTACTTC. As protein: CASSPRGSQGTQYF.

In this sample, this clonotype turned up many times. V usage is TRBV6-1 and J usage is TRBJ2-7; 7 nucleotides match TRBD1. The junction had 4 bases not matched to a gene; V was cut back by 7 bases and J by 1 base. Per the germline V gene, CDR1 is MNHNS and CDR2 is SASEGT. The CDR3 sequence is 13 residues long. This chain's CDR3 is CASTRQGSYEQYF. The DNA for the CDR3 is TGTGCCAGCACTCGACAGGGTTCCTACGAGCAGTACTTC.

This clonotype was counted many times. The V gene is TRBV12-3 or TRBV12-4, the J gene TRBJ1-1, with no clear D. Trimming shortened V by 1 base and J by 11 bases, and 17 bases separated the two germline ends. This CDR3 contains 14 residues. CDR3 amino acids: CASSLGGYWAGAFF. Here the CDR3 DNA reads TGTGCCAGCAGTTTAGGGGGATATTGGGCCGGGGCTTTCTTT.